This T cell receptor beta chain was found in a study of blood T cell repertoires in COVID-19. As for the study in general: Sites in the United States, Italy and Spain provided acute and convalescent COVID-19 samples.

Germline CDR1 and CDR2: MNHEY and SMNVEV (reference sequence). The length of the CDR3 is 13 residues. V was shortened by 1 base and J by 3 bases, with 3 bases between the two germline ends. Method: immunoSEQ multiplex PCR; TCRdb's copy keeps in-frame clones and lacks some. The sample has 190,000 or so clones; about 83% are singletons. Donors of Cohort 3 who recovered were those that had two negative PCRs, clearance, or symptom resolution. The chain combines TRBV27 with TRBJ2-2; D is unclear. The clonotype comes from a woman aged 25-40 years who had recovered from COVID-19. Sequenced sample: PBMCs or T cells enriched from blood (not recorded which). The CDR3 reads CASSLFDTGELFF. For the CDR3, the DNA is TGTGCCAGCAGTTTATTCGACACCGGGGAGCTGTTTTTT.